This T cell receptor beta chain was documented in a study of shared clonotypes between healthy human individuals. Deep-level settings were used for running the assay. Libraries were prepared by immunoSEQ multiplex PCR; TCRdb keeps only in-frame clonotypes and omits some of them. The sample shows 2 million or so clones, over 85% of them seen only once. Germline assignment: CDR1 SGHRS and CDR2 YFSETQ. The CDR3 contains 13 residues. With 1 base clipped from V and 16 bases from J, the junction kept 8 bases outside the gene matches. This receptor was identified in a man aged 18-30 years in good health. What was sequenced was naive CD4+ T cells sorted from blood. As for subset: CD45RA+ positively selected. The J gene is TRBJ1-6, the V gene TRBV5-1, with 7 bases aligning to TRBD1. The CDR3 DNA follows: TGCGCCAGCAGCTTGCAGACAGGGCTTGGGCTCCACTTT. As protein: CASSLQTGLGLHF.